Following are 10 T cell receptor beta chains from one sample sequenced in a study of Tregs in tolerant kidney transplant recipients. Assay: immunoSEQ multiplex PCR; the TCRdb copy retains only in-frame clones and omits some. The sample carries fewer than 80,000 clones, more than 95% recorded once. The sequencing used CD4+ T cells from blood, collected before the transplant. The origin of the receptors is a human donor who received a combined kidney and bone marrow transplant.

V is TRBV2 and J is TRBJ2-7; 8 nucleotides agree with TRBD1. The CDR3 sequence is 13 residues long. Germline loops: CDR1 SNHLY, CDR2 FYNNEI. V gave up 7 bases and J gave up 6 bases; unmatched junction bases: 8. CDR3 nucleotide sequence: TGTGCCAGCATAGACAGGGGCTACTCCGAGCAGTACTTC. Translating it yields CASIDRGYSEQYF.

The V gene is TRBV6-5, the J gene TRBJ2-2; D may be TRBD2 (5 bases). This CDR3 spans 14 amino acids. The germline V gene encodes CDR1 MNHEY and CDR2 SVGAGI. Trimming removed 7 bases at V and 0 bases at J, with 9 bases between. CDR3 bases: TGTGCCAGCACCAGGAGGCCGAACACCGGGGAGCTGTTTTTT. This translates into CASTRRPNTGELFF.

This clone was detected only once. The chain carries TRBV5-1 and TRBJ2-2; possible D gene TRBD1, 7 bases. V lost 2 bases to trimming and J lost 5 bases, with 13 bases between them. This CDR3 region has 15 residues. CDR1 and CDR2 from the germline V gene are SGHRS and YFSETQ. Here the CDR3 reads CASSFKTGRTGELFF. CDR3 bases: TGCGCCAGCAGCTTCAAGACAGGGAGGACCGGGGAGCTGTTTTTT.

The rearrangement uses TRBV21-1 and TRBJ2-7; the D call of TRBD2 is as the table states it, not checked on the DNA. TRBV21-1 is noted as a pseudogene. This CDR3 is 16 amino acids long. The CDR3 coding sequence is TGTGCCAGCAGCCCACACACTAGCGAGGTCGGCTACGAGCAGTACTTC. It translates to CASSPHTSEVGYEQYF.

The chain uses TRBV18 and TRBJ1-1; 11 bases match TRBD1. In germline, CDR1 is KGHSH, CDR2 LQKENI. The junction had 4 bases not matched to a gene; V was cut back by 4 bases and J by 3 bases. The CDR3 consists of 15 residues. CDR3 nucleotide sequence: TGTGCCAGCTCACATGGACAGGGGGCGGACACTGAAGCTTTCTTT. Translated, it gives CASSHGQGADTEAFF. Supplemented by reference TRBV18 and TRBJ1-1, the full variable domain reads NAGVMQNPRHLVRRRGQEARLRCSPMKGHSHVYWYRQLPEEGLKFMVYLQKENIIDESGMPKERFSAEFPKEGPSILRIQQVVRGDSAAYFCASSHGQGADTEAFFGQGTRLTVV.

The chain's CDR3 is CASSQLHQGSGYTF. CDR3 DNA sequence: TGTGCCAGTAGCCAACTGCACCAGGGTTCGGGCTACACCTTC. The chain employs TRBV19 and TRBJ1-2, with TRBD1 as a possible D gene (5 bases). The CDR3 extends over 14 amino acids. CDR1 is LNHDA, CDR2 SQIVND, per germline (reference sequence). Deletions cut 6 bases from V and 8 bases from J, with 19 bases between. Drawing the rest from reference TRBV19 and TRBJ1-2, the complete variable domain is DGGITQSPKYLFRKEGQNVTLSCEQNLNHDAMYWYRQDPGQGLRLIYYSQIVNDFQKGDIAEGYSVSREKKESFPLTVTSAQKNPTAFYLCASSQLHQGSGYTFGSGTRLTVV.

This clone was seen a few times. The chain uses TRBV11-2 and TRBJ2-7; TRBD2 agrees at 7 bases. CDR3 length: 15 residues. The trim removed 4 bases at V and 1 base at J, leaving 7 bases unmatched. Germline lookup yields CDR1 SGHAT and CDR2 FQNNGV. Here the CDR3 DNA reads TGTGCCAGCAGCTCTTCCCCGGGAGGTTCCTACGAGCAGTACTTC. This codes for CASSSSPGGSYEQYF.

J is TRBJ2-7 and V is TRBV6-1, with 8 bases fitting TRBD2. Germline V CDR1 and CDR2: MNHNS, SASEGT. The V and J ends lost 11 bases and 0 bases, in that order; junction bases with no gene match: 9. The CDR3 totals 14 residues. CDR3 in amino acids: CAGDPGGSSYEQYF. The CDR3 DNA reads as TGTGCCGGGGATCCGGGAGGGTCCTCCTACGAGCAGTACTTC.

The rearrangement links TRBV27 to TRBJ2-3; 10 nucleotides align to TRBD1. With 5 bases clipped from V and 7 bases from J, the junction kept 12 bases outside the gene matches. Germline V CDR1 and CDR2: MNHEY, SMNVEV (reference sequence). The CDR3 extends over 16 amino acids. The CDR3 DNA follows: TGTGCCAGCAGTCCGCTATGGGACAGGGGACCGTATACGCAGTATTTT. Amino acid sequence: CASSPLWDRGPYTQYF.

V usage is TRBV30 and J usage is TRBJ1-2; the match to TRBD1 covers 9 bases. Trimming took 1 base from V and 0 from J; bases not matched to a gene: 9. Germline-derived CDR1 and CDR2 are GTSNPN and SVGIG (reference sequence). The CDR3 covers 17 residues. The CDR3 sequence: CAWSDYGGQGANYGYTF. CDR3 nucleotides: TGTGCCTGGAGTGATTACGGGGGACAGGGAGCTAACTATGGCTACACCTTC.